The sequence of this T cell receptor (beta chain) was determined in a study of T cell responses to AZD1222 COVID-19 vaccine. Study-level points and caveats: The sample set comprised mostly white British donors with more females, and clonal diversity was possibly underestimated.

On this clone: Its matching antigen is unknown.

The V gene's germline CDR1 is LNHDA and CDR2 SQIVND (reference sequence). Trimming pared 6 bases from V and 4 bases from J, leaving 13 bases between. The CDR3 extends over 13 amino acids. Clones were sequenced by immunoSEQ multiplex PCR, and TCRdb holds only the in-frame ones, with some missing. The table includes about 100,000 clones, roughly 84% detected once. This chain connects TRBV19 to TRBJ2-7; maybe TRBD2 (6 bases). The input for sequencing was peripheral blood, taken on day 0 of AZD1222 vaccination. This TCR derives from an adult in good health. CDR3 nucleotide sequence: TGTGCCAGTAGAAAACAAGGGACTTACGAGCAGTACTTC. Its translation: CASRKQGTYEQYF.